This T cell receptor beta chain was sequenced in a study of T cell responses to AZD1222 COVID-19 vaccine. Some clones are missing from TCRdb's copy, which holds only in-frame ones; the method was immunoSEQ multiplex PCR. The data hold about 96,000 clones, with roughly nine tenths observed a single time. This CDR3 is built from 13 residues. Trimming cost V 5 bases and J 8 bases, with 13 bases left between them. CDR1 is SGHAT, CDR2 FQDESV, per germline (reference sequence). Sequences were derived from peripheral blood, sampled on day 0 of AZD1222 vaccination. This TCR derives from an adult in good health. The chain employs TRBV11-1 and TRBJ2-1, with D perhaps being TRBD1 or TRBD2 (6 bases each). The CDR3 DNA reads as TGTGCCAGCAGCCGCCTCGGGGGCCATGAGCAGTTCTTC. It codes for CASSRLGGHEQFF.